This T cell receptor beta chain came from a study of T cell repertoires in cytomegalovirus infection. As for the study in general: CMV infection together with matching HLA type was indicated by public TCR beta signatures.

Germline loops: CDR1 SQVTM, CDR2 ANQGSEA. This CDR3 comprises 15 residues. Trimming removed 6 bases at V and 1 base at J, with 16 bases between. TCRdb itself ran the reads through MiXCR, one entry per CDR3 protein. The repertoire includes about 530,000 distinct CDR3 sequences, around 27% of them detected once, and roughly 13% sits in the top ten. The receptor comes from a human donor in good health (CMV status not recorded). Some clones in this sample may be carry-over from other donors' samples. The sample comprised PBMCs. The gene calls are TRBV29-1 and TRBJ2-1; D may be TRBD1 (5 bases). The CDR3 loop reads CSVRSGAGSYNEQFF. CDR3 sequence (DNA): TGCAGCGTACGGTCTGGGGCAGGGTCCTACAATGAGCAGTTCTTC.